The clone carrying this TCR beta chain was seen ten or more times. Its antigen is still unknown. Described time point: newly diagnosed GD, antithyroid drugs for less than 3 months. Extracted PBMC RNA gave rise to the TCR library. The source of the sample is a study of regulatory T cells in long-lasting Graves disease. Study observations and caveats: Newly diagnosed disease favored TRBV20-1 and TRBJ2-1 over persistent disease.

Germline CDR1 is KGHDR and CDR2 is SFDVKD. There are 16 residues in the CDR3. V gave up 3 bases and J gave up 2 bases; unmatched junction bases: 4. Researchers made TCR beta libraries by using iRepertoire HTBI primers and running Arm-PCR on CDR3 regions. TCRdb independently ran MiXCR on the multiplex PCR reads; one entry per CDR3 protein. The sample contains under 800,000 distinct CDR3 sequences, roughly 15% of which appear only once. These data also formed part of another study, on T cells in Graves' hyperthyroidism and ophthalmopathy. That paper states: Based on clinical symptoms, serum thyroxine and TRAb, thyroid ultrasound and orbital computed tomography, diagnoses were reached. The HTBI primer set served for first-round RT-PCR of the TCR CDR3.

Sequences were derived from peripheral blood mononuclear cells (PBMCs), sampled at new diagnosis, from a patient treated with antithyroid drugs. This TCR was sampled from a woman aged 25 to 39 with Graves disease. The chain joins TRBV24-1 to TRBJ1-5, with 9 bases identical to TRBD1. CDR3 bases: TGTGCCACCAGTGATCGGGACAGGGCGGGCAATCAGCCCCAGCATTTT. This codes for CATSDRDRAGNQPQHF.